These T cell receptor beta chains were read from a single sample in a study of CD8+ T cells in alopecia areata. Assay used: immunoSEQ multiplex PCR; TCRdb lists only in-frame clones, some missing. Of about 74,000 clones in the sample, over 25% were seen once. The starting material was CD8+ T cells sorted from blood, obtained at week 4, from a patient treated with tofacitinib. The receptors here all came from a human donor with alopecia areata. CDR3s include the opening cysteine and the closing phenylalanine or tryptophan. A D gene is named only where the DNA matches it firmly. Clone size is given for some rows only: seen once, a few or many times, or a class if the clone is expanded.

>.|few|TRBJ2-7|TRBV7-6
CASSPLDGAYEQYF
TGTGCCAGCAGCCCGCTGGACGGGGCCTACGAGCAGTACTTC
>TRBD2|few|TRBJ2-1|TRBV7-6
CATRGVGSYNEQFF
TGTGCCACCCGGGGGGTGGGCTCCTACAATGAGCAGTTCTTC
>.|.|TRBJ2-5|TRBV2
CASSGPVPKETQYF
TGTGCCAGCAGCGGTCCGGTTCCCAAAGAGACCCAGTACTTC
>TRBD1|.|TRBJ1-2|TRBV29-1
CSVSQGNYGYTF
TGCAGCGTATCACAGGGGAACTATGGCTACACCTTC
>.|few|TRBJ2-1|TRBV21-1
CASSNRQNSYNEQFF
TGTGCCAGCAGCAACCGACAGAACTCCTACAATGAGCAGTTCTTC
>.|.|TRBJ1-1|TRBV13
CASSSDTMNTEAFF
TGTGCCAGCAGCTCCGACACCATGAACACTGAAGCTTTCTTT
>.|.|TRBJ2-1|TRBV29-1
CSVEEGYNEQFF
TGCAGCGTTGAAGAAGGGTACAATGAGCAGTTCTTC
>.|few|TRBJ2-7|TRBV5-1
CASSYRGPEQYF
TGCGCCAGCAGCTACAGAGGGCCCGAGCAGTACTTC
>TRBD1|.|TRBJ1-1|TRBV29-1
CSVEGGAGGVAEAFF
TGCAGCGTTGAGGGGGGAGCAGGGGGCGTAGCTGAAGCTTTCTTT
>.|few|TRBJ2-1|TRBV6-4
CASSEFRNNEQFF
TGTGCCAGCAGTGAATTCAGAAACAATGAGCAGTTCTTC
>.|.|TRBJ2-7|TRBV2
CASSDPRTKREDSEGEQYF
TGTGCCAGCAGTGATCCGCGGACGAAGCGAGAGGATTCGGAAGGCGAGCAGTACTTC
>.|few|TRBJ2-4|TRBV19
CASSIGGGGQNIQYF
TGTGCCAGTAGTATAGGAGGTGGGGGCCAAAACATTCAGTACTTC
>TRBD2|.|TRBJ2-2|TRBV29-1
CSVEGRLAGFTGELFF
TGCAGCGTTGAAGGGAGACTAGCGGGATTCACCGGGGAGCTGTTTTTT
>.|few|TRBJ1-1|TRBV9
CASGAGANTEAFF
TGTGCCAGCGGCGCTGGGGCCAACACTGAAGCTTTCTTT
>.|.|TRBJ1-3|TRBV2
CASSWGNTIYF
TGTGCCAGCAGTTGGGGAAACACCATATATTTT
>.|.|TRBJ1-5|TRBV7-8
CASSLPGHSNQPQHF
TGTGCCAGCAGCTTACCGGGACATAGCAATCAGCCCCAGCATTTT
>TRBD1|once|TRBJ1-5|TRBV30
CAWGTGNQPQHF
TGTGCCTGGGGGACAGGCAATCAGCCCCAGCATTTT
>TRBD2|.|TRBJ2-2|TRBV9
CASSPGTSGTGELFF
TGTGCCAGCAGCCCCGGGACTAGCGGCACCGGGGAGCTGTTTTTT
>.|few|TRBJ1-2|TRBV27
CASSLSKSVPYGYTF
TGTGCCAGCAGTTTATCGAAGTCCGTACCCTATGGCTACACCTTC
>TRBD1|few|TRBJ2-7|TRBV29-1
CSVVTGTGKYF
TGCAGCGTCGTGACCGGGACAGGGAAGTACTTC
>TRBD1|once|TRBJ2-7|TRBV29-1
CSVEAGGFSYEQYF
TGCAGCGTTGAAGCAGGGGGCTTCTCCTACGAGCAGTACTTC
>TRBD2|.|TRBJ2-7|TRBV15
CATSTSGRGAYEQYF
TGTGCCACCAGTACCAGCGGGAGAGGAGCCTACGAGCAGTACTTC
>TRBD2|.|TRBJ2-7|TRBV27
CASSTRASGRGEQYF
TGTGCCAGCAGTACGCGGGCTAGCGGGAGGGGCGAGCAGTACTTC
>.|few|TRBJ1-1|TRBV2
CASRVNTEAFF
TGTGCCAGCAGAGTGAACACTGAAGCTTTCTTT
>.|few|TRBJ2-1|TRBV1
CTSRPTGGNEQFF
TGCACCAGCAGACCGACCGGCGGCAATGAGCAGTTCTTC
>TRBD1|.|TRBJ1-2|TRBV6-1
CASSTGTGKIGYTF
TGTGCCAGCAGTACCGGGACAGGGAAAATAGGCTACACCTTC
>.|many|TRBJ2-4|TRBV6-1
CASGGPGTKNIQYF
TGTGCCAGCGGGGGGCCAGGAACCAAAAACATTCAGTACTTC
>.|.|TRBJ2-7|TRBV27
CASSFQTSFEQYF
TGTGCCAGCAGTTTCCAAACCTCCTTCGAGCAGTACTTC
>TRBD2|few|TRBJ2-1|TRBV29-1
CSVRLAGEGHSYNEQFF
TGCAGCGTTAGACTAGCGGGAGAGGGGCACTCCTACAATGAGCAGTTCTTC
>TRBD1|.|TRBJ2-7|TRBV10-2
CASSPFGTGGSYEQYF
TGCGCCAGCAGTCCCTTTGGGACAGGGGGATCCTACGAGCAGTACTTC
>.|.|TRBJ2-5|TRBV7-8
CASSRIQGGQETQYF
TGTGCCAGCAGCAGAATACAGGGAGGGCAAGAGACCCAGTACTTC